This TCR beta chain was sequenced during a study of cytomegalovirus exposure and HLA in healthy donors. The trim removed 5 bases at V and 4 bases at J, leaving 10 bases unmatched. Germline V gives CDR1 MNHEY, CDR2 SVGAGI. The CDR3 spans 15 residues. A multiplex PCR was run with 60 Vbeta primers and 13 Jbeta primers. The table came from immunoSEQ multiplex PCR; TCRdb's copy has only in-frame clones and leaves some out. The data contain approximately 110,000 clones, 73% of them singletons. The sequence was collected from a man aged 35 to 55 in good health and CMV-seronegative. The specimen sequenced was PBMCs. The chain employs TRBV6-5 and TRBJ2-5; 7 nucleotides line up with TRBD1. This chain's CDR3 is CASSTDRATLETQYF. The CDR3 DNA sequence: TGTGCCAGCAGTACTGACAGGGCTACTCTAGAGACCCAGTACTTC.